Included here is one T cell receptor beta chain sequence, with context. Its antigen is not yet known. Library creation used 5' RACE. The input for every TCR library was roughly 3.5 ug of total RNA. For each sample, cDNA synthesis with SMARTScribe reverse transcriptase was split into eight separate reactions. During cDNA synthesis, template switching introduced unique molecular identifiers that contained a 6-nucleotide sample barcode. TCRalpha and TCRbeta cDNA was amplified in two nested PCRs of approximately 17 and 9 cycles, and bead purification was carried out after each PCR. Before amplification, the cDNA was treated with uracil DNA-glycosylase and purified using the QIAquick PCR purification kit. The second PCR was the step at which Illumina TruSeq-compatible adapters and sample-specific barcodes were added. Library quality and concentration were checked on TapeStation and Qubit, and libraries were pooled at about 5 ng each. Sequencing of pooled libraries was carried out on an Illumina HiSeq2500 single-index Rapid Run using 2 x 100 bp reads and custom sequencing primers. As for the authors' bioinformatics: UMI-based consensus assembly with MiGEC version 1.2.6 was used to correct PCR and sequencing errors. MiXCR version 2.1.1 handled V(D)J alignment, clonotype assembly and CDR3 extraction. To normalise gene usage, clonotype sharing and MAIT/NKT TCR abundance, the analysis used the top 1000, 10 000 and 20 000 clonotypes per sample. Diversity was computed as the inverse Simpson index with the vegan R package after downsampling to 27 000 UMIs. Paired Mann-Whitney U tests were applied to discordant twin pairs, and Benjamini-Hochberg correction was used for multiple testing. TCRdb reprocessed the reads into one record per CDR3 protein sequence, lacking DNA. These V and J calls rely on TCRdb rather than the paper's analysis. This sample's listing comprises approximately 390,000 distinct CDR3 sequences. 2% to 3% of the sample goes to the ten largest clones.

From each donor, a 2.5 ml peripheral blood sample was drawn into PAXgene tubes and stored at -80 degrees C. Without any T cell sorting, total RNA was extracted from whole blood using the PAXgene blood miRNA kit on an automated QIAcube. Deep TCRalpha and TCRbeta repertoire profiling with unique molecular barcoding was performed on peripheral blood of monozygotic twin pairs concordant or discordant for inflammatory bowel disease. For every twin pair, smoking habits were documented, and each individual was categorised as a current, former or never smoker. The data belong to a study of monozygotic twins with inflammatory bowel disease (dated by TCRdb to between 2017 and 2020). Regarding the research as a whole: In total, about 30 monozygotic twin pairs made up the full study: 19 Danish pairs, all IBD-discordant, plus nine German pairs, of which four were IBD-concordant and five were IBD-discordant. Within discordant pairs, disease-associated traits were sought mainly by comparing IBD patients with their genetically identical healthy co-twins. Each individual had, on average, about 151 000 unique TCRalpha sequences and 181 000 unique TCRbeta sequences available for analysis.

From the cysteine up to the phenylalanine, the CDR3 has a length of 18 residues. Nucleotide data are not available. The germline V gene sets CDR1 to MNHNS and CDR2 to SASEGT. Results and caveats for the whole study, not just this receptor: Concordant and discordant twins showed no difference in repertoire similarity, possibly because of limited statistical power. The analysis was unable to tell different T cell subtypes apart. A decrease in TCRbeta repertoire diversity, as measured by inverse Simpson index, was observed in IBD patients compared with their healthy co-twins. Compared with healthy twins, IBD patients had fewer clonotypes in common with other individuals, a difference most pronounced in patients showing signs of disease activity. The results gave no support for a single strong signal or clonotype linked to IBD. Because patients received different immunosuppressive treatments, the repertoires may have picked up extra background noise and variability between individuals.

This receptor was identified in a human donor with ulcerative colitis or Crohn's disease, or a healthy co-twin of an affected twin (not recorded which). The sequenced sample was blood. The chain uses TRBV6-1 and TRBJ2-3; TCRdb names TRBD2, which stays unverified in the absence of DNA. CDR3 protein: CASSPLSSLAGSTDTQYF.